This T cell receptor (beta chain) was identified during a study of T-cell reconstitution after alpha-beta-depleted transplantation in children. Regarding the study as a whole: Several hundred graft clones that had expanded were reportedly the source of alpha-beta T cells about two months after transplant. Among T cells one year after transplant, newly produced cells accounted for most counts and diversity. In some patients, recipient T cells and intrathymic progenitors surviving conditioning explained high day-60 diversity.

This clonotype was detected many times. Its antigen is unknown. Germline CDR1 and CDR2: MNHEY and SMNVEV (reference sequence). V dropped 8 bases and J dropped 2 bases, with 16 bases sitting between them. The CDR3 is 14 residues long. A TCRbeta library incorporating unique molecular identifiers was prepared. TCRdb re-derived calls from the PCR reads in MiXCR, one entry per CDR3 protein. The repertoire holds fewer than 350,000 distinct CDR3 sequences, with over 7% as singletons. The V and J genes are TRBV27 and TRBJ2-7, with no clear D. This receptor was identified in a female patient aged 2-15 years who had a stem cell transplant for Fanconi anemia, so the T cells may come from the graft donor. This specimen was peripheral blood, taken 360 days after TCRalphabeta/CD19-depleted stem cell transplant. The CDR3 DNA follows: TGTGCCAGCCTTCCCCTGGGCGGCCCCTACGAGCAGTACTTC. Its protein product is CASLPLGGPYEQYF.